This T cell receptor beta chain was recorded in a study of Ad26.COV2.S vaccination and SARS-CoV-2 variants. Across the whole study: It was the COV1001 Ad26.COV2.S trial arm that included the donor. Donor got 5x10^10 or 1x10^11 viral particles of Ad26.COV2.S.

Notes on this clone: The antigen remains undetermined.

Germline V CDR1 and CDR2: SNHLY, FYNNEI. This CDR3 region has 15 residues. V dropped 5 bases and J dropped 7; count of bases not matched to a gene: 7. Generated by immunoSEQ multiplex PCR, the TCRdb table keeps only in-frame clones and is missing some. The table includes hundreds of thousands of clones, 80% to 90% detected once. Treatment noted: about 20 received Ad26.COV2.S at low or high dose, single or two shots; 5 received placebo; per-sample allocation not given. Repertoires come from day 63 after the first vaccine or placebo injection. Study results and limitations: The TCR breadth and depth analyses may have produced an underestimate of total T cell responses. Vaccine and placebo groups showed comparable non-spike TCR breadth.

This chain joins TRBV2 and TRBJ2-1, with TRBD2 matching 11 bases. The source material was peripheral blood, sampled in a trial of Ad26.COV2.S vaccine versus placebo. This TCR came from a person between 18 and 59 years old who received the Ad26.COV2.S COVID-19 vaccine or a placebo. CDR3 sequence (DNA): TGTGCCAGCAGTCCCGTAGCGGGGGGGCTTAATGAGCAGTTCTTC. It translates to CASSPVAGGLNEQFF.